One and the same sample provided the 20 T cell receptor beta chains below, sequenced in a study of Graves' ophthalmopathy and Graves' hyperthyroidism. The authors amplified TCR beta CDR3 regions from RNA transcripts. The authors performed first-round RT-PCR with HTBI primers and then a second-round multiplex PCR. MiXCR, run by TCRdb on the multiplex PCR reads, gives a single entry per CDR3 protein. The sample has about 210,000 distinct CDR3 sequences, just under 30% seen once. Sequenced input: peripheral blood. These receptors all come from a man over 45 with Graves' ophthalmopathy.

At least ten counts were recorded for this clonotype. V is TRBV5-1 and J is TRBJ2-2; possible D gene TRBD2, 5 bases. The length of the CDR3 is 14 residues. Germline CDR1 is SGHRS and CDR2 is YFSETQ. V was shortened by 5 bases and J by 6 bases, with 14 bases between the two germline ends. CDR3 DNA sequence: TGCGCCAGCAGACCCCTTCTAGCCGCCGGGGAGCTGTTTTTT. Encoded protein: CASRPLLAAGELFF.

The CDR3 coding sequence is TGTGCCAGCAGCCAACTAGAAGATGGGACTAGCGCCTCCTACGAGCAGTACTTC. Translating it yields CASSQLEDGTSASYEQYF. This chain links TRBV14 with TRBJ2-7, with TRBD2 matching over 10 bases. J was trimmed by 0 bases and V by 2 bases; bases with no gene match: 10. The length of the CDR3 is 18 residues. Germline CDR1 and CDR2: SGHDN and FVKESK.

The chain is built from TRBV7-2 and TRBJ2-7, with 11 nucleotides matching TRBD2. CDR1 is SGHTA, CDR2 FQGNSA, per germline. This CDR3 has 16 amino acids. Trimming cost V 2 bases and J 6 bases; bases outside gene matches: 9. The CDR3 region has the DNA TGTGCCAGCAGCTTAACCCTAGCGGGGGGAAGTGGCGAGCAGTACTTC. This encodes CASSLTLAGGSGEQYF.

In its sample, this clonotype was seen many times. The chain recombines TRBV7-2 with TRBJ2-7; D unclear. The V gene's germline CDR1 is SGHTA and CDR2 FQGNSA. With 0 bases removed from V and 12 bases from J, the gap between germline ends came to 9 bases. The CDR3 extends over 11 amino acids. The CDR3 nucleotides are TGTGCCAGCAGCTTAGCAGAAAAGACGTACTTC. It yields the protein CASSLAEKTYF. The full variable domain, completed using reference TRBV7-2 and TRBJ2-7, is GAGVSQSPSNKVTEKGKDVELRCDPISGHTALYWYRQSLGQGLEFLIYFQGNSAPDKSGLPSDRFSAERTGGSVSTLTIQRTQQEDSAVYLCASSLAEKTYFGPGTRLTVT.

This clonotype has a count of ten or more. V is TRBV7-2 and J is TRBJ2-7; weak D call: TRBD1 (6 bases). The CDR3 has 16 residues. The V end was cut by 4 bases, the J end by 3 bases, with 19 bases between. Looked up from germline, CDR1 is SGHTA and CDR2 is FQGNSA. The DNA of the CDR3 is TGTGCCAGCAGCTCTGAGTACGGGACACTGCTCTACGAGCAGTACTTC. Amino acids: CASSSEYGTLLYEQYF.

The table lists this clonotype with many counts. The CDR3 spells CASRGAPSYEQYF. DNA of the CDR3: TGTGCCAGCCGGGGGGCGCCGTCCTACGAGCAGTACTTC. The chain has TRBV7-9 and TRBJ2-7; perhaps TRBD2 as D (7 bases). Trimming took 8 bases from V and 1 from J, leaving 12 bases between them. The CDR3 is made up of 13 amino acids. CDR1 and CDR2 from the germline V gene are SEHNR and FQNEAQ (reference sequence).

The gene calls are TRBV5-1 and TRBJ2-5; D not certain. The CDR3 is 15 amino acids. V shed 3 bases and J shed 1 base, with 13 bases lying between them. The germline gives CDR1 SGHRS, CDR2 YFSETQ. The CDR3 DNA sequence: TGCGCCAGCAGCTACCTGGCAGACCCCCAAGAGACCCAGTACTTC. Protein product: CASSYLADPQETQYF.

There are many counts of this clonotype. The V call is TRBV12-3 or TRBV12-4, the J call TRBJ1-1; no definite D call. This CDR3 is built from 12 residues. Trimming took 6 bases from V and 10 from J, leaving 15 bases between them. CDR3 sequence reads: CASRPSKSRAFF. Written as DNA, the CDR3 is TGTGCCAGCAGGCCCAGTAAGTCGCGAGCTTTCTTT.

This clonotype was detected many times. This rearrangement joins TRBV10-3 to TRBJ2-2; D is undetermined. V lost 7 bases and J lost 3, with 9 bases in between. The CDR3 is 13 residues long. Germline V gene lookup returns CDR1 ENHRY and CDR2 SYGVKD. CDR3 bases: TGTGCCATCAAGGGCGGAGACACCGGGGAGCTGTTTTTT. It specifies CAIKGGDTGELFF.

This clonotype was seen only a few times. V usage is TRBV24-1 and J usage is TRBJ1-2; D is perhaps TRBD1 (6 bases). Germline V CDR1 and CDR2: KGHDR, SFDVKD. This CDR3 is built from 15 residues. V lost 1 base to trimming and J lost 4 bases, with 12 bases between them. In nucleotides, the CDR3 is TGTGCCACCAGTGATTTTCGAGGGGGAAGCTATGGCTACACCTTC. As protein: CATSDFRGGSYGYTF.

This clonotype was counted many times. The V and J genes are TRBV12-3 or TRBV12-4 and TRBJ2-7; D may match TRBD1 or TRBD2 (7 bases each). The CDR3 totals 16 residues. V was cut by 3 bases and J by 4 bases, with 19 bases left in between. The CDR3 loop is CASSLGRGQGGYEQYF. CDR3 DNA sequence: TGTGCCAGCAGTTTGGGGAGGGGGCAGGGGGGATACGAGCAGTACTTC.

The rearrangement links TRBV6-2 or TRBV6-3 to TRBJ1-1; D possibly corresponds to TRBD1 (5 bases). The V and J ends lost 2 bases and 3 bases respectively, with 16 bases between them. The CDR3 is made up of 16 amino acids. CDR1 and CDR2 (germline): MNHEY, SVGEGT. The CDR3 DNA follows: TGTGCCAGCAGTTACGGTGGGAGGGGCGCGGACACTGAAGCTTTCTTT. This gives the protein CASSYGGRGADTEAFF.

The gene calls are TRBV6-1 and TRBJ1-1; 7 bases match TRBD1. Looked up from germline, CDR1 is MNHNS and CDR2 is SASEGT. CDR3 length: 12 residues. V was clipped by 6 bases and J by 8 bases; unmatched bases: 6. The CDR3 here is CASRLNRGEAFF. The DNA for the CDR3 is TGTGCCAGCAGGTTGAACAGGGGAGAAGCTTTCTTT.

This clonotype was seen at least ten times. J is TRBJ2-7 and V is TRBV13; the match to TRBD1 covers 9 bases. The CDR3 spans 15 residues. Germline values: CDR1 PRHDT, CDR2 FYEKMQ (reference sequence). V lost 5 bases, J lost 0 bases, and 5 bases stayed unmatched. CDR3 DNA sequence: TGTGCCAGCAGCCGGGGACAGGGTCCCTCCTACGAGCAGTACTTC. Protein: CASSRGQGPSYEQYF. Complete variable domain (other parts from reference TRBV13 and TRBJ2-7): AAGVIQSPRHLIKEKRETATLKCYPIPRHDTVYWYQQGPGQDPQFLISFYEKMQSDKGSIPDRFSAQQFSDYHSELNMSSLELGDSALYFCASSRGQGPSYEQYFGPGTRLTVT.

There are many counts of this clonotype. The rearrangement uses TRBV28 and TRBJ1-5; D may be TRBD1 (6 bases). The CDR3 totals 16 residues. Germline V gene lookup returns CDR1 MDHEN and CDR2 SYDVKM. The V and J ends lost 3 bases and 4 bases respectively, with 16 bases between them. Here the CDR3 reads CASSFGSRGANQPQHF. The CDR3 region has the DNA TGTGCCAGCAGTTTTGGATCGCGGGGGGCGAATCAGCCCCAGCATTTT.

This clonotype has ten or more counts. The V call is TRBV20-1, the J call TRBJ2-4; perhaps D is TRBD1 or TRBD2 (7 bases each). This CDR3 comprises 15 residues. V lost 3 bases and J 1 base, leaving 13 bases between the germline ends. CDR1 and CDR2 from the germline V gene are DFQATT and SNEGSKA (reference sequence). In DNA, the CDR3 is TGCAGTGCTAGCCCCCAGGGGGGGGCCAAAAACATTCAGTACTTC. Amino acids: CSASPQGGAKNIQYF.

This clonotype showed up many times. This rearrangement joins TRBV7-2 to TRBJ2-7; TRBD1 aligns across 11 bases. The trim removed 4 bases at V and 2 bases at J, leaving 4 bases unmatched. Germline assignment: CDR1 SGHTA and CDR2 FQGNSA. CDR3 length: 15 amino acids. The CDR3 here is CASSSQGQGAYEQYF. The CDR3 coding sequence is TGTGCCAGCAGCTCCCAGGGACAGGGGGCCTACGAGCAGTACTTC. Together with reference TRBV7-2 and TRBJ2-7, the CDR3 gives the full variable domain: GAGVSQSPSNKVTEKGKDVELRCDPISGHTALYWYRQSLGQGLEFLIYFQGNSAPDKSGLPSDRFSAERTGGSVSTLTIQRTQQEDSAVYLCASSSQGQGAYEQYFGPGTRLTVT.

This clonotype has at least ten counts. The chain employs TRBV6-5 and TRBJ1-3; D remains unclear. Deletions cut 6 bases from V and 1 base from J, with 22 bases between. Germline assignment: CDR1 MNHEY and CDR2 SVGAGI. CDR3 size: 18 residues. DNA of the CDR3: TGTGCCAGCAGCTTAGACCCCTTGACCGAGGGATCTGGAAACACCATATATTTT. Translation gives CASSLDPLTEGSGNTIYF.

This clonotype was counted many times. The chain is built from TRBV19 and TRBJ2-2, with 8 bases lining up with TRBD1. V lost 7 bases, J lost 1 base, and 5 bases stayed unmatched. The CDR3 length is 15 residues. Germline-derived CDR1 and CDR2 are LNHDA and SQIVND (reference sequence). This CDR3 is CASTLGTGNTGELFF. DNA of the CDR3: TGTGCCAGTACTCTGGGGACAGGGAACACCGGGGAGCTGTTTTTT. Variable domain in full (rest from reference TRBV19 and TRBJ2-2): DGGITQSPKYLFRKEGQNVTLSCEQNLNHDAMYWYRQDPGQGLRLIYYSQIVNDFQKGDIAEGYSVSREKKESFPLTVTSAQKNPTAFYLCASTLGTGNTGELFFGEGSRLTVL.

Here the CDR3 DNA reads TGTGCCAGCAGTTACTCGACAGCCCTTAGCAATCAGCCCCAGCATTTT. Translation: CASSYSTALSNQPQHF. This rearrangement joins TRBV6-2 or TRBV6-3 to TRBJ1-5, with a weak D call TRBD1 (5 bases). Trimming removed 0 bases at V and 0 bases at J, with 9 bases between. From germline, CDR1 is MNHEY and CDR2 SVGEGT. The CDR3 has 16 residues.